The clone carrying this T cell receptor (beta chain) was seen many times. Antigen specificity is unknown. Other DNA sequences in the sample encode the same CDR3. The record originates from a study of CD8+ T cells in alopecia areata. Looking at the study overall: Among treated patients, oral tofacitinib was administered at 5 to 10 mg twice daily.

Following RNA extraction, reverse transcription yielded cDNA that acted as the sequencing template. Sequencing was performed with immunoSEQ multiplex PCR; in TCRdb, only in-frame clones are kept and a portion is missing. The table has a few hundred thousand clones, 35% to 40% seen once. Specified treatment: oral pan-JAK inhibitor, 5-10 mg twice daily. Points from the study as a whole: Patients shared TCRs less clearly than mice did, possibly for HLA-related reasons. Clonality exceeded that of normal scalp in lesional scalp, most notably in alopecia totalis/universalis. Many of the expanded lesional clones endured in scalp and blood while on tofacitinib.

CDR1 is SGHTA and CDR2 is FQGTGA in the germline V gene. Trimming took off 4 bases at V and 2 bases at J, with 9 bases between the two ends. The CDR3 covers 15 residues. The rearrangement joins TRBV7-3 to TRBJ2-6; tentatively, D is TRBD1 (5 bases). This clonotype originated in a human donor with alopecia areata. The sample here was CD4+ T cells sorted from blood, taken at approximately week 34, from a patient treated with tofacitinib. The CDR3 DNA reads TGTGCCAGCAGCTCGCAGGGTGCTGGGGCCAACGTCCTGACTTTC. As protein: CASSSQGAGANVLTF. Full variable domain (rest looked up from reference TRBV7-3 and TRBJ2-6): GAGVSQTPSNKVTEKGKYVELRCDPISGHTALYWYRQSLGQGPEFLIYFQGTGAADDSGLPNDRFFAVRPEGSVSTLKIQRTERGDSAVYLCASSSQGAGANVLTFGAGSRLTVL.